The 20 T cell receptor beta chains below come from one sample, sequenced in a study of cytomegalovirus exposure and HLA in healthy donors. Primers for the PCR totalled 60 Vbeta and 13 Jbeta. Data came from immunoSEQ multiplex PCR; TCRdb stores just in-frame clones and leaves some out. The sample yields 60,000 to 70,000 clones, around 80% seen once. Sequences were obtained from PBMCs. These receptors were taken from a woman in her 30s in good health and CMV-seronegative.

The chain couples TRBV6-6 to TRBJ2-7, with 8 bases that match TRBD1. Germline-derived CDR1 and CDR2 are MNHNY and SVGAGI (reference sequence). This CDR3 is 15 amino acids long. The V and J ends lost 5 bases and 3 bases, in that order; junction bases with no gene match: 9. The CDR3 sequence: CASSPRQGIIYEQYF. Written as DNA, the CDR3 is TGTGCCAGCAGTCCTCGACAGGGGATAATCTACGAGCAGTACTTC.

The chain has TRBV7-8 and TRBJ1-4; no clear D. The CDR3 contains 15 residues. Trimming pared 1 base from V and 4 bases from J, leaving 10 bases between. Germline loops: CDR1 SGHVS, CDR2 FQNEAQ. The CDR3 loop reads CASSLGVGHNEKLFF. The CDR3 region has the DNA TGTGCCAGCAGCTTAGGCGTCGGTCATAATGAAAAACTGTTTTTT.

The chain is built from TRBV30 and TRBJ2-1, with TRBD2 matching over 14 bases. The CDR3 has 14 amino acids. Germline CDR1 GTSNPN, CDR2 SVGIG (reference sequence). With V trimmed by 4 bases and J by 7 bases, 3 bases remained unmatched. The CDR3 spells CAWKRTSGGNEQFF. CDR3 nucleotides: TGTGCCTGGAAGAGGACTAGCGGGGGGAATGAGCAGTTCTTC. Full variable domain (remainder filled in from reference TRBV30 and TRBJ2-1): SQTIHQWPATLVQPVGSPLSLECTVEGTSNPNLYWYRQAAGRGLQLLFYSVGIGQISSEVPQNLSASRPQDRQFILSSKKLLLSDSGFYLCAWKRTSGGNEQFFGPGTRLTVL.

The chain is built from TRBV4-3 and TRBJ1-2; D is unclear. This CDR3 contains 13 residues. V was trimmed by 0 bases and J by 5 bases, leaving 7 bases between them. From germline, CDR1 is LGHNA and CDR2 YSLEER. The CDR3 sequence is CASSQDREYGYTF. For the CDR3, the DNA is TGCGCCAGCAGCCAAGATAGGGAGTATGGCTACACCTTC.

This sequence joins TRBV5-1 and TRBJ2-3; 7 nucleotides align to TRBD1. The CDR3 has 15 residues. The germline V gene has CDR1 SGHRS and CDR2 YFSETQ. The J segment lost 6 bases and the V segment lost 3 bases, leaving 10 bases of the junction unmatched. The CDR3 here is CASSSGQSARDTQYF. The CDR3 nucleotides are TGCGCCAGCAGCTCGGGACAGTCGGCTCGGGATACGCAGTATTTT.

The gene calls are TRBV15 and TRBJ2-2; 8 nucleotides line up with TRBD2. The CDR3 has 15 residues. Germline V gene lookup returns CDR1 LNHNV and CDR2 YYDKDF (reference sequence). The V gene end was trimmed by 5 bases and the J gene end by 8 bases; junction bases not matched to a gene: 10. The CDR3 DNA is TGTGCCACCAGCCGAGCGCCGGGGGGGCGAGGGGAGCTGTTTTTT. Translating it yields CATSRAPGGRGELFF.

This chain joins TRBV28 and TRBJ1-1; possible D gene TRBD1, 6 bases. Trimming pared 5 bases from V and 4 bases from J, leaving 14 bases between. CDR1 and CDR2 from the germline V gene are MDHEN and SYDVKM. The CDR3 runs 14 residues. The DNA for the CDR3 is TGTGCCAGCAGTATGACAGGTCTGGGCACTGAAGCTTTCTTT. Encoded protein: CASSMTGLGTEAFF. The whole variable domain, remainder taken from reference TRBV28 and TRBJ1-1, is DVKVTQSSRYLVKRTGEKVFLECVQDMDHENMFWYRQDPGLGLRLIYFSYDVKMKEKGDIPEGYSVSREKKERFSLILESASTNQTSMYLCASSMTGLGTEAFFGQGTRLTVV.

This chain connects TRBV2 to TRBJ1-1; D perhaps matches TRBD1 (6 bases). Per germline, CDR1 SNHLY and CDR2 FYNNEI. Trimming took off 6 bases at V and 11 bases at J, with 16 bases between the two ends. The CDR3 is 12 residues long. The CDR3 sequence is CASRLQGGRAFF. CDR3 in DNA: TGTGCCAGCAGATTACAGGGAGGGAGGGCTTTCTTT.

V and J are TRBV4-1 and TRBJ2-2, with D tentatively TRBD2 (6 bases). There are 17 residues in the CDR3. V dropped 0 bases and J dropped 2 bases, with 13 bases sitting between them. Per the germline V gene, CDR1 is MGHRA and CDR2 is YSYEKL. In DNA, the CDR3 is TGCGCCAGCAGCCAAGATCTTACTAGCAGTAACACCGGGGAGCTGTTTTTT. This codes for CASSQDLTSSNTGELFF.

Worth noting for this clone: One junction end disagrees with the germline gene, perhaps due to a read error. The chain carries TRBV7-7 and TRBJ1-4; 7 nucleotides agree with TRBD1. The CDR3 sequence is 20 residues long. CDR1 SSHAT and CDR2 FNYEAQ come from the germline V gene (reference sequence). This CDR3 is CASSLAKEQGPTTTNEKLFF. In nucleotides, the CDR3 is TGTGCTAGCAGCTTAGCTAAAGAACAGGGGCCAACCACCACTAATGAAAAACTGTTTTTT.

The genes are TRBV6-1 and TRBJ2-7; TRBD1 aligns across 9 bases. The CDR3 covers 13 residues. J lost 2 bases, V lost 6 bases, and 2 bases had no gene match. The germline V gene encodes CDR1 MNHNS and CDR2 SASEGT. The CDR3 region is CASSWDRAYEQYF. The CDR3 region has the DNA TGTGCCAGCAGCTGGGACAGGGCCTACGAGCAGTACTTC.

The CDR3 protein is CSATQTYGYTF. The DNA for the CDR3 is TGCAGTGCTACACAGACCTATGGCTACACCTTC. The genes are TRBV20-1 and TRBJ1-2; no reliable D call. CDR1 and CDR2 from the germline V gene are DFQATT and SNEGSKA (reference sequence). The CDR3 has 11 residues. Trimming shortened V by 4 bases and J by 4 bases, and 7 bases separated the two germline ends.

This chain links TRBV6-6 with TRBJ1-2, with D possibly being TRBD1 (5 bases). Germline CDR1 is MNHNY and CDR2 is SVGAGI (reference sequence). CDR3 length: 15 residues. V gave up 5 bases and J gave up 8 bases, with 21 bases separating them. The CDR3, as DNA: TGTGCCAGCAGTCAAGGCCCTCACAGGAGTGGGGGCTACACCTTC. Its protein is CASSQGPHRSGGYTF.

This clone occurred a few times. V is TRBV7-9 and J is TRBJ2-2; D is possibly TRBD1 (5 bases). Trimming shortened V by 3 bases and J by 4 bases, and 9 bases separated the two germline ends. CDR3 length: 14 amino acids. Germline assignment: CDR1 SEHNR and CDR2 FQNEAQ (reference sequence). The CDR3: CASSFQGITGELFF. CDR3 nucleotides: TGTGCCAGCAGCTTTCAGGGAATCACCGGGGAGCTGTTTTTT.

The chain recombines TRBV6-1 with TRBJ1-5; D gene uncertain. V dropped 1 base and J dropped 7 bases, with 8 bases sitting between them. The CDR3 length is 13 residues. In germline, CDR1 is MNHNS, CDR2 SASEGT. DNA for the CDR3: TGTGCCAGCAGTGAAGTAGACACCCAGCCCCAGCATTTT. Encoded protein: CASSEVDTQPQHF.

V usage is TRBV30 and J usage is TRBJ2-7, with D perhaps TRBD2 (5 bases). In germline, CDR1 is GTSNPN, CDR2 SVGIG (reference sequence). This CDR3 contains 15 residues. V lost 1 base and J lost 3, with 16 bases in between. Here the CDR3 reads CAWSDIRESHYEQYF. The CDR3 DNA sequence: TGTGCCTGGAGTGATATACGGGAAAGCCACTACGAGCAGTACTTC.

The V gene is TRBV30, the J gene TRBJ1-1; the D is unclear. The V and J ends lost 2 bases and 0 bases respectively, with 13 bases between them. The CDR3 covers 15 residues. Germline V lookup: CDR1 GTSNPN, CDR2 SVGIG (reference sequence). The CDR3 protein is CAWSPLERLNTEAFF. CDR3 DNA: TGTGCCTGGAGTCCTCTGGAGAGATTGAACACTGAAGCTTTCTTT.

This clone was detected a few times. CDR3 sequence reads: CAWSVLGGGEQYF. In DNA, the CDR3 is TGTGCCTGGAGTGTACTCGGGGGAGGAGAGCAGTACTTC. This chain uses TRBV30 with TRBJ2-7; D possibly corresponds to TRBD2 (6 bases). The V end was cut by 0 bases, the J end by 7 bases, with 13 bases between. The CDR3 contains 13 residues. Germline values: CDR1 GTSNPN, CDR2 SVGIG (reference sequence). Full variable domain (rest looked up from reference TRBV30 and TRBJ2-7): SQTIHQWPATLVQPVGSPLSLECTVEGTSNPNLYWYRQAAGRGLQLLFYSVGIGQISSEVPQNLSASRPQDRQFILSSKKLLLSDSGFYLCAWSVLGGGEQYFGPGTRLTVT.

The chain links TRBV18 to TRBJ2-7, with 10 bases identical to TRBD1. The V and J ends lost 4 bases and 1 base, in that order; junction bases with no gene match: 4. The CDR3 loop spans 15 amino acids. Per germline, CDR1 KGHSH and CDR2 LQKENI. The CDR3 protein is CASSLGQGESYEQYF. CDR3 in DNA: TGTGCCAGCTCACTCGGACAGGGGGAGTCCTACGAGCAGTACTTC.

The chain employs TRBV30 and TRBJ2-1; 9 nucleotides align to TRBD2. This CDR3 has 20 residues. Looked up from germline, CDR1 is GTSNPN and CDR2 is SVGIG (reference sequence). Unmatched junction bases numbered 23, after V lost 0 bases and J lost 8 bases. The chain's CDR3 is CAWSVFASLGLAPFVDEQFF. For the CDR3, the DNA is TGTGCCTGGAGTGTCTTCGCGTCCCTGGGACTAGCACCCTTCGTCGATGAGCAGTTCTTC.